This TCR beta chain originates from a study of CD8 T cells in ankylosing spondylitis (dated by TCRdb to the late 2010s). General notes on the study: To find TCR variants linked to disease, the study profiled T cell receptor beta repertoires in ankylosing spondylitis patients and healthy donors. The full study cohort was made up of over 20 ankylosing spondylitis patients and around 100 healthy donors. Peripheral blood samples were taken, and synovial fluid was additionally collected from ankylosing spondylitis patients.

What the authors observed across the whole study: A TCR beta motif made up of several highly homologous amino acid variants appeared to be characteristic of blood from ankylosing spondylitis patients. Some motif variants had previously been reported in the synovial fluid and blood of reactive arthritis patients, which suggests shared mechanisms of disease initiation. In peripheral blood, the disease-linked clones were found at relatively low frequencies and had a CD8+ phenotype. The disease-linked clones were reported as significantly enriched in matched synovial fluid samples from ankylosing spondylitis patients.

The CDR3, cysteine through phenylalanine, is 15 amino acids long. The entry retains the CDR3 DNA only, 45 bases that are in frame from base 1. For this chain, trimming is 6 bases at the V end and 6 bases at the J end, and the number of junction bases without a gene match is 5. The CDR1 and CDR2 encoded by the germline V gene are SGHVS and FQNEAQ. With regard to this clonotype: The antigen it binds to is not known. No base quality values were provided; no much bigger clone lies one nucleotide off.

The sample was run on an Illumina HiSeq 2500. Quantitative 5'-RACE with molecular barcodes was the method used to prepare the TCR beta libraries. On the study's bioinformatics: A new computational method, built on a probabilistic model of VDJ rearrangement, was used to identify disease-linked TCR variants. TCRdb reprocessed the public reads (quality trimming at Q25 with fastp, clone calling with MiXCR) and kept in-frame beta chains. Under each unique CDR3 protein, matching rows form one entry showing the most common genes and DNA. The V and J calls, along with clone size, are taken from TCRdb and not from the paper's own processing. This sample has some 840,000 distinct CDR3 sequences in its table, and roughly 12% of those were observed once. Roughly 0.51% of the sample goes to the ten largest clones.

In this chain, TRBV7-8 is recombined with TRBJ2-1, and 13 bases in between align with TRBD2. The source is a male donor with ankylosing spondylitis. Sample: blood, either unsorted or a sorted T cell fraction (not recorded which). The base sequence is TGTGCCAGCAGTTCACGACTAGCGGGAGGCAATGAGCAGTTCTTC. Translated, it gives CASSSRLAGGNEQFF.